This paragraph reports one TCR beta chain. Its antigen is still unknown. Using a J-beta primer mix together with a sample-barcoded 5' primer, a second PCR was run for about 6 to 11 cycles. TCRdb passed the 5' RACE reads through MiXCR, listing each CDR3 protein once. The sample lists about 670,000 distinct CDR3 sequences; around 38% were seen once. The study drew donors from healthy Caucasian individuals in Russia aged roughly 6 to 90. This entry comes from a study of blood T cells in healthy people across ages. Points from the study as a whole: Since the PBMCs were unsorted, naive and antigen-experienced cells could not be conclusively compared. Any changes in expanded clonotypes were possibly confounded, as donor CMV status remained unknown.

The CDR3 has 17 amino acids. The germline V gene encodes CDR1 SQVTM and CDR2 ANQGSEA. Trimming stripped 6 bases from V and 3 bases from J, with 25 bases between. This TCR derives from a man at least 80 years old in good health. The specimen sequenced was blood. This sequence joins TRBV29-1 and TRBJ2-3, with D perhaps matching TRBD2 (5 bases). The CDR3 sequence is CSVGILSALGYTDTQYF. CDR3 DNA sequence: TGCAGCGTCGGAATACTTAGCGCGCTGGGGTATACAGATACGCAGTATTTT.